The clone carrying this TCR beta chain was observed a single time. This specimen belongs to a study of T cell responses to AZD1222 COVID-19 vaccine. Sequenced by immunoSEQ multiplex PCR; TCRdb stores in-frame clones only, minus some. Of 90,000 to 110,000 clones in the sample, 85% to 90% were seen once. This CDR3 has 15 residues. The germline gives CDR1 SGHRS, CDR2 YFSETQ. V trimming: 2 bases; J trimming: 2 bases; junction bases outside the gene matches: 5. V gene TRBV5-1 combines with J gene TRBJ2-7, with TRBD1 identical over 9 bases. This material consisted of peripheral blood, taken on day 0 of AZD1222 vaccination. The clonotype was recovered from an adult in good health. The CDR3 protein is CASSFQGQGAYEQYF. The CDR3 DNA sequence: TGCGCCAGCAGCTTTCAGGGACAGGGAGCCTACGAGCAGTACTTC.